This T cell receptor beta chain was identified during a study of shared clonotypes between healthy human individuals (dated by TCRdb to 2019 to 2021). Some background on the complete study: A few men and two women, aged 18 to 49 years, made up the cohort. For each donor, CD4 naive and CD4 memory were each given three plates, CD8 naive was given two plates, and CD8 memory was given one plate. Blood TCR repertoires of four to six healthy adults were deeply sequenced to estimate repertoire size and the extent of clonotype sharing between individuals. To increase sequencing depth and limit assay-specific biases, TCR repertoire library preparation and sequencing were carried out by different laboratories using diverse techniques. Leukapheresis yielded between about 0.9 and 9.5 billion PBMCs per donor. General study outcomes and caveats: Even with the large sequencing depth, rarefaction of the sorted-subset datasets indicated that sequencing was incomplete. Larger estimated clonotype richness was generally found for naive subsets than for memory subsets. Higher generation probabilities were observed for clonotypes shared by all four sorted-subset donors than for non-shared clonotypes. Based on pairwise subsampling, the degree of clonotype sharing among donors was expected to be affected by sequencing depth. When a handful of donors were compared, the shared fraction of clonotypes was about 5.2% for naive CD4, roughly 3.4% for naive CD8, 2% to 2.5% for memory CD4, and around 0.4% for memory CD8. Only blood was sampled, and tissue TCR repertoires likely differ from those in blood. Because the study included only a small number of donors, the genetic and exposure-history diversity represented was limited.

Using the deep immunoSEQ assay, TCR CDR3 regions were amplified from genomic DNA by multiplex PCR. For each cell subset, the extracted genomic DNA was distributed evenly across all wells of several immunoSEQ 96-well plates, and each plate served as one replicate. For sorted subsets, each replicate PCR was loaded with about 0.2 ug genomic DNA, equivalent to 25,000 to 30,000 T cell genomes. Purified libraries were measured with a Qubit 3.0 fluorometer, size-checked on a Bioanalyzer 2100, and measured again with the KAPA Library Quantification kit. Each immunoSEQ 96-well plate was sequenced on its own single-read 150-cycle Illumina NextSeq 550 flow cell. The study's processing was this. Because the immunoSEQ output included only junctional sequences and no quality scores, the filtering could not be the same as the filtering used for full-length reads. Sequences were annotated with PyIR, a Python wrapper for IgBLAST v1.9, and V/J genes and CDR3 were assigned using IMGT germline references. Reads were filtered out if the reads had weak V/J assignments (E-value above 1e-6), no CDR3, stop codons, out-of-frame junctions, or ambiguous translated residues. V3J clonotypes were defined by identical inferred V gene, J gene, and CDR3 amino acid sequence. The percentage overlap between two repertoires was calculated by dividing the number of shared unique clonotypes by the size of the smaller repertoire. Repertoire richness was assessed with RTK rarefaction, the Chao1 estimator, and Recon v2.1 estimates of unobserved clonotypes. Generation probabilities for all TCRbeta clonotypes obtained by the gDNA method from a handful of donors were computed using OLGA. TCRdb re-hosts the immuneACCESS table, in-frame sequences only. Its copies lack some clones; in the studies checked, an unresolved V gene accounts for under half of them, and the cause for the rest is not known. V and J calls and clone size are given by that table; D and trimming were obtained from the DNA. This sample has a few hundred thousand clones in its table, and approximately 65% of those were observed once. Of the sample, roughly 11% falls within the top ten clones.

In its sample, this clone was seen many times. It lacks a known antigen. Per-base quality was not reported, and no clone a single base away is much larger than it. Donors were healthy HIV-negative adults with no recently reported acute infections or vaccinations. All donors were Caucasian adults living in Nashville, Tennessee, USA. Magnetic negative selection was used to enrich CD4+ T cells, after which naive cells were positively selected on CD45RA and the negative fraction became the memory subset. Blood was collected by leukapheresis, and PBMCs were isolated by Ficoll-Histopaque density gradient centrifugation and then cryopreserved in liquid nitrogen vapor phase. Analytical flow cytometry was used to check the purity and quantity of every magnetically sorted T cell population. From each sorted fraction, genomic DNA was isolated and quantified by UV absorbance on a Nanodrop 2000c. The sequence was obtained from a man aged 30-40 years in good health. Sequenced material: memory CD4+ T cells sorted from blood. Reading the label with the study, this specimen's cell subset or site is: CD45RA-negative fraction.

The CDR3 protein: CASSQVPGLAGGLHEQFF. DNA sequence: TGTGCCAGCAGCCAAGTCCCCGGACTAGCGGGAGGGTTGCATGAGCAGTTCTTC. Recombination linked TRBV14 to TRBJ2-1; a stretch of 15 junction bases matches TRBD2. The V end gives up 1 base and the J end 8 bases, leaving 9 bases in the junction not matched to a gene. Counted from cysteine to phenylalanine, this CDR3 has 18 amino acids. Here the CDR3 DNA is all that survives: 54 bases in frame from base 1. The germline V gene gives CDR1 as SGHDN and CDR2 as FVKESK.